This T cell receptor beta chain derives from a study of response to subunit inactivated influenza vaccine. TCRdb itself ran the RT-PCR reads through MiXCR, one entry per CDR3 protein. The table lists approximately 500,000 distinct CDR3 sequences, approximately 20% of them singletons. CDR3 length equals 13 residues. CDR1 is MDHEN and CDR2 is SYDVKM in the germline V gene. V dropped 8 bases and J dropped 1 base, with 9 bases sitting between them. These data were likewise used in another study, on T cells expressing NK-cell markers. From that study: Production of TCR beta cDNA relied on 5'RACE template switching with UMIs.

This specimen was CD4+ T cells sorted from PBMCs, taken about 12 days after vaccination. The gene calls are TRBV28 and TRBJ1-5; no firm D call. The receptor was isolated from a man aged 45-65 years who received an inactivated influenza vaccine. The CDR3 reads CASGSYSNQPQHF. In nucleotides, the CDR3 is TGTGCCAGCGGATCTTACAGCAATCAGCCCCAGCATTTT.